This entry lists 20 T cell receptor beta chains sequenced from one sample in a study of blood T cell repertoires in COVID-19 (dated by TCRdb to the early 2020s). The receptor library was made with the immunoSEQ multiplex PCR assay. In TCRdb, the immuneACCESS table is reduced to in-frame sequences with V and J assigned. These tables do not hold every clone; where another copy was compared, an unresolved V gene accounts for under half, and the others remain unexplained. This sample holds over 200,000 clones; around 83% were observed only once. The biggest ten clones account for under 2.5% of the sample. Sequences were obtained from peripheral blood. These receptors originate from a man aged 40-49 years who had recovered from COVID-19.

The rearrangement links TRBV6-2 or TRBV6-3 to TRBJ1-2; possibly TRBD1 for D (6 bases). Trimming took 0 bases from V and 4 from J, leaving 9 bases between them. The CDR3 totals 14 residues. CDR1 MNHEY and CDR2 SVGEGT come from the germline V gene. The CDR3 loop is CASSYSGQFYGYTF. The CDR3, as DNA: TGTGCCAGCAGTTACTCCGGACAGTTCTATGGCTACACCTTC.

The rearrangement uses TRBV10-3 and TRBJ2-3, with D uncertain. Between the trimmed V and J ends, which lost 10 bases and 2 bases, there was a span of 7 bases. The CDR3 is 11 amino acids. The germline V gene has CDR1 ENHRY and CDR2 SYGVKD. In DNA, the CDR3 is TGTGCCACACTCAACACAGATACGCAGTATTTT. It translates to CATLNTDTQYF.

The DNA for the CDR3 is TGTGCCAGCAGCGTAGTGGGTAGGGGGGGAGATACGCAGTATTTT. It yields the protein CASSVVGRGGDTQYF. J is TRBJ2-3 and V is TRBV9; D possibly corresponds to TRBD2 (7 bases). The ends were cut back, 0 bases at V and 5 bases at J, with 13 bases in the middle. CDR1 SGDLS and CDR2 YYNGEE come from the germline V gene. This CDR3 is built from 15 residues.

This chain uses TRBV19 with TRBJ1-2; D possibly corresponds to TRBD1 (6 bases). In germline, CDR1 is LNHDA, CDR2 SQIVND (reference sequence). The CDR3 loop spans 13 amino acids. The V and J ends lost 2 bases and 7 bases respectively, with 11 bases between them. The CDR3 region is CASSITTGPGYTF. The CDR3 nucleotides read TGTGCCAGTAGTATAACGACAGGCCCTGGCTACACCTTC.

A few counts support this clone. The V and J genes are TRBV6-6 and TRBJ2-7; no clear D gene. CDR3 length equals 11 residues. V lost 2 bases and J 3 bases, leaving 2 bases between the germline ends. Germline values: CDR1 MNHNY, CDR2 SVGAGI (reference sequence). In DNA, the CDR3 is TGTGCCAGCAGTTACCTCTACGAGCAGTACTTC. As protein: CASSYLYEQYF.

This chain joins TRBV27 and TRBJ2-7; 8 bases agree with TRBD1. CDR1 MNHEY and CDR2 SMNVEV come from the germline V gene (reference sequence). Trimming cost V 0 bases and J 7 bases; bases outside gene matches: 11. This CDR3 spans 16 amino acids. CDR3 amino acids: CASSLSIATGAGEQYF. The CDR3, as DNA: TGTGCCAGCAGTTTATCGATAGCGACAGGGGCGGGGGAGCAGTACTTC.

The chain is built from TRBV19 and TRBJ1-4; no clear D gene. The ends were cut back, 4 bases at V and 7 bases at J, with 16 bases in the middle. The CDR3 has 15 amino acids. CDR1 is LNHDA and CDR2 is SQIVND in the germline V gene (reference sequence). In DNA, the CDR3 is TGTGCCAGTAGTACCCCGTGGGCCCGTGGTGAAAAACTGTTTTTT. Its translation: CASSTPWARGEKLFF.

V and J are TRBV5-6 and TRBJ2-3, with TRBD2 matching 12 bases. With 3 bases clipped from V and 2 bases from J, the junction kept 4 bases outside the gene matches. This CDR3 is built from 16 residues. Germline-derived CDR1 and CDR2 are SGHDT and YYEEEE. The CDR3 DNA sequence: TGTGCCAGCAGCTCAAGACTAGCGGGGGCCACAGATACGCAGTATTTT. Amino acids: CASSSRLAGATDTQYF.

This clone was picked up one time. V gene TRBV5-4 combines with J gene TRBJ2-5, with TRBD1 matching 11 bases. The CDR3 spans 15 residues. The trim removed 3 bases at V and 4 bases at J, leaving 5 bases unmatched. Germline loops: CDR1 SGHNT, CDR2 YYREEE (reference sequence). The CDR3 DNA reads as TGTGCCAGCAGCTCCTCGGGACAGGGGGGAGAGACCCAGTACTTC. Translation: CASSSSGQGGETQYF.

This rearrangement joins TRBV7-9 to TRBJ2-7; 11 bases are shared with TRBD2. There are 14 residues in the CDR3. Trimming at V came to 4 bases and at J to 5 bases, leaving 4 bases not matched to a gene. Germline V gene sequence: CDR1 SEHNR, CDR2 FQNEAQ (reference sequence). The CDR3 is CASSSTSGVNEQYF. The CDR3 DNA reads TGTGCCAGCAGCTCGACTAGCGGGGTAAACGAGCAGTACTTC.

The V and J genes are TRBV10-1 and TRBJ2-1; the D gene is possibly TRBD1 (5 bases). Trimming pared 6 bases from V and 3 bases from J, leaving 15 bases between. There are 15 residues in the CDR3. Germline V gives CDR1 WNHNN, CDR2 SYGVQD (reference sequence). The CDR3 is CASSRASGRYNEQFF. CDR3 DNA sequence: TGCGCCAGCAGCCGGGCCTCAGGGCGCTACAATGAGCAGTTCTTC.

The V call is TRBV9, the J call TRBJ1-4, with TRBD1 identical over 8 bases. The CDR3 consists of 16 residues. V trimming: 0 bases; J trimming: 0 bases; junction bases outside the gene matches: 1. Germline V gene sequence: CDR1 SGDLS, CDR2 YYNGEE. CDR3 sequence reads: CASSVGTGTTNEKLFF. For the CDR3, the DNA is TGTGCCAGCAGCGTAGGGACAGGGACAACTAATGAAAAACTGTTTTTT.

The chain recombines TRBV19 with TRBJ2-7; 8 nucleotides align to TRBD2. Germline loops: CDR1 LNHDA, CDR2 SQIVND (reference sequence). Trimming took 6 bases from V and 3 from J; bases not matched to a gene: 13. There are 16 residues in the CDR3. The CDR3 bases are TGTGCCAGTAGCCGAGGGGGGACTAGGGGCCTCTACGAGCAGTACTTC. Residues: CASSRGGTRGLYEQYF.

This chain uses TRBV6-4 with TRBJ1-5, with D maybe TRBD1 (5 bases). The CDR3 has 16 residues. The V end was cut by 6 bases, the J end by 1 base, with 16 bases between. Germline CDR1 MRHNA, CDR2 SNTAGT. CDR3 in amino acids: CASRAGRALSNQPQHF. In DNA, the CDR3 is TGTGCCAGCAGGGCGGGACGGGCCTTAAGCAATCAGCCCCAGCATTTT.

J is TRBJ2-5 and V is TRBV2, with TRBD2 matching 14 bases. V was clipped by 6 bases and J by 3 bases; unmatched bases: 6. Germline V gives CDR1 SNHLY, CDR2 FYNNEI. The CDR3 loop spans 16 amino acids. The CDR3 nucleotides read TGTGCCAGCAGGCCCGGGACTAGCGGGGGAGAAGAGACCCAGTACTTC. Its protein is CASRPGTSGGEETQYF.

This sequence joins TRBV10-2 and TRBJ2-5, with 7 nucleotides matching TRBD2. The germline CDR1 and CDR2 sequences are WSHSY and SAAADI. The V gene end was trimmed by 9 bases and the J gene end by 1 base; junction bases not matched to a gene: 14. The CDR3 consists of 16 residues. The CDR3, as DNA: TGCGCCAGTGCGGGGATGGGCGGGGGACCCCAAGAGACCCAGTACTTC. It is translated as CASAGMGGGPQETQYF.

The rearrangement links TRBV20-1 to TRBJ2-7; 8 bases are shared with TRBD2. CDR3 length: 14 residues. Germline V gene sequence: CDR1 DFQATT, CDR2 SNEGSKA (reference sequence). J was trimmed by 0 bases and V by 3 bases; bases with no gene match: 4. The CDR3 DNA is TGCAGTGCTAGTCGGGGGGGTGTCTCCTACGAGCAGTACTTC. The encoded protein is CSASRGGVSYEQYF.

CDR3 sequence: CSVEDSGNMGINEQFF. CDR3 nucleotide sequence: TGCAGCGTTGAGGACAGTGGGAATATGGGAATAAATGAGCAGTTCTTC. The chain joins TRBV29-1 to TRBJ2-1, with a weak D call TRBD1 (6 bases). Trimming took 3 bases from V and 7 from J, leaving 22 bases between them. CDR3 size: 16 residues. From germline, CDR1 is SQVTM and CDR2 ANQGSEA.

This chain links TRBV10-3 with TRBJ2-1; TRBD2 agrees at 11 bases. With V trimmed by 3 bases and J by 4 bases, 5 bases remained unmatched. This CDR3 region has 16 residues. The germline V gene has CDR1 ENHRY and CDR2 SYGVKD. Here the CDR3 DNA reads TGTGCCATCAGTGATGCCGGGACTAGCGGTTACAATGAGCAGTTCTTC. Translated, it gives CAISDAGTSGYNEQFF.

This chain's CDR3 is CASSDNGAGADTQYF. CDR3 in DNA: TGTGCCAGCAGTGATAACGGGGCGGGAGCTGATACGCAGTATTTT. The genes are TRBV2 and TRBJ2-3; 7 bases match TRBD2. Germline CDR1 is SNHLY and CDR2 is FYNNEI. The CDR3 runs 15 residues. V shed 3 bases, J shed 6 bases, and the junction held 9 bases outside the gene matches.